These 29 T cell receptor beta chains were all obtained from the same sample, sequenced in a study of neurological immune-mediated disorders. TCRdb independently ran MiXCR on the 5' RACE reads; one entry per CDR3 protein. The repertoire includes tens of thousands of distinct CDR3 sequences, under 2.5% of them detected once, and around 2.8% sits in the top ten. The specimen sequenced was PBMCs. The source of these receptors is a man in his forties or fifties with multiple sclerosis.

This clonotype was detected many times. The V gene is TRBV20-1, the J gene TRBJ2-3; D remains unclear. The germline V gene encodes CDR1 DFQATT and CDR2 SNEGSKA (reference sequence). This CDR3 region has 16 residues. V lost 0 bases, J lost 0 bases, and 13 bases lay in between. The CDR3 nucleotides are TGCAGTGCTAGAGACCCTACCGGGCCGAGCACAGATACGCAGTATTTT. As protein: CSARDPTGPSTDTQYF.

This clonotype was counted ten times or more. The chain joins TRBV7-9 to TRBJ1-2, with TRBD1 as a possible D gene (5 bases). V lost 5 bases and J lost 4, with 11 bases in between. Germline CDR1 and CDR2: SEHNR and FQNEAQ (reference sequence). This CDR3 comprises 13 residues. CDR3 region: CASSPTGSYGYTF. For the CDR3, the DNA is TGTGCCAGCAGCCCAACAGGCTCCTATGGCTACACCTTC.

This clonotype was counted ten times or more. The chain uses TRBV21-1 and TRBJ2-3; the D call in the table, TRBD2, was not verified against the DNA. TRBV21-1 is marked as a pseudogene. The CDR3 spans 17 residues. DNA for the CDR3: TGTGCCAGCAGCAAAGTCGGTAAAGCGGGGATCACAGATACGCAGTATTTT. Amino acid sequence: CASSKVGKAGITDTQYF.

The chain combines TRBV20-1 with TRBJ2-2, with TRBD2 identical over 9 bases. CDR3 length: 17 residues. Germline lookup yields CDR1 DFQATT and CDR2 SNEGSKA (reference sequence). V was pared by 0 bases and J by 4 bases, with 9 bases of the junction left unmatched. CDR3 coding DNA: TGCAGTGCTAGAGATTGGGGGAGCGGGAGGCGCACCGGGGAGCTGTTTTTT. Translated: CSARDWGSGRRTGELFF.

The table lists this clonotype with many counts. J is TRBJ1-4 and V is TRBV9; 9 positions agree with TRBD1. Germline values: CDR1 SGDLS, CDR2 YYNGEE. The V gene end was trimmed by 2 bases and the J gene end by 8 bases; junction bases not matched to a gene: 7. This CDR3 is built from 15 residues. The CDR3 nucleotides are TGTGCCAGCAGCGTGGCGACAGGGGGAGGCGAAAAACTGTTTTTT. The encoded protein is CASSVATGGGEKLFF.

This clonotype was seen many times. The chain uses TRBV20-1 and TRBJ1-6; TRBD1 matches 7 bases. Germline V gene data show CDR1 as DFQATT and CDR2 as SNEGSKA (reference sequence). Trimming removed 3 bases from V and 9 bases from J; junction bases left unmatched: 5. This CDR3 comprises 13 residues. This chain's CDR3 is CSARRGLGSPLHF. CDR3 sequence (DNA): TGCAGTGCTAGGAGGGGGCTGGGTTCACCCCTCCACTTT.

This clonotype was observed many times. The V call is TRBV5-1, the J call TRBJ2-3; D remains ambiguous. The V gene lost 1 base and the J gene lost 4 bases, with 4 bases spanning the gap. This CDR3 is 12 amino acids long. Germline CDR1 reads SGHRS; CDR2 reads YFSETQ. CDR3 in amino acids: CASSLTSDTQYF. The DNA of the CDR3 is TGCGCCAGCAGCTTGACGTCAGATACGCAGTATTTT.

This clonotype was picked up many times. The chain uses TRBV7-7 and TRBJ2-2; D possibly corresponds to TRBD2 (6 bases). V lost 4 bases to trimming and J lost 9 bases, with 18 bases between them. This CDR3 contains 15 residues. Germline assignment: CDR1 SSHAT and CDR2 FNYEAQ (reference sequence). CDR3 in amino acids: CASSWSRDLGRELFF. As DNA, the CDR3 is TGTGCCAGCAGCTGGAGCCGGGACTTAGGACGGGAGCTGTTTTTT.

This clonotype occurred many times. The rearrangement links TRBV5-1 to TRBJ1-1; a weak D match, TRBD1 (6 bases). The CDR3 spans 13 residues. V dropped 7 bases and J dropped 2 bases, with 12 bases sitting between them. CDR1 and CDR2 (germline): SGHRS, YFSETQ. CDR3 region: CASWGGGNTEAFF. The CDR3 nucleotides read TGCGCCAGCTGGGGAGGGGGAAACACTGAAGCTTTCTTT.

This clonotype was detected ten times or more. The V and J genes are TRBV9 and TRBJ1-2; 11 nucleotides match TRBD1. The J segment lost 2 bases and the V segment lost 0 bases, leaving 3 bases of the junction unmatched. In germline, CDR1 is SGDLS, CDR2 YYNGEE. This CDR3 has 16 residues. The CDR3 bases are TGTGCCAGCAGCGTAGCCCGGGACAGGGGGAACTATGGCTACACCTTC. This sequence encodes CASSVARDRGNYGYTF.

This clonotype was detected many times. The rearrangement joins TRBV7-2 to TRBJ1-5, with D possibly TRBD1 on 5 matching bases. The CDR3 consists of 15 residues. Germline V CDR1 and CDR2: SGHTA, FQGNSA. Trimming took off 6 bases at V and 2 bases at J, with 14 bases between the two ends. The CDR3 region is CASRAEGLGNQPQHF. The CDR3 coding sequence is TGTGCCAGCAGGGCGGAGGGGTTGGGCAATCAGCCCCAGCATTTT.

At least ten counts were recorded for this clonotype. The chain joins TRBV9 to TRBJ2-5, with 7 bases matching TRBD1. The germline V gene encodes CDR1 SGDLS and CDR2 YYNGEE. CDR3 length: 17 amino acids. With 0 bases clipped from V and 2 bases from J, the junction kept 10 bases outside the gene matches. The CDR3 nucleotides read TGTGCCAGCAGCGTAGGAGCGACAGGGACCCTTCAAGAGACCCAGTACTTC. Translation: CASSVGATGTLQETQYF.

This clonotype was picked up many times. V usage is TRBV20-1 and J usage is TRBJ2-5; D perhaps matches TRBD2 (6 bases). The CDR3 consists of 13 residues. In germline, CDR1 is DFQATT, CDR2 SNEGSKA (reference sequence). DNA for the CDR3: TGCAGCGCGGCAGGACTATCGGGGGAGACCCAGTACTTC. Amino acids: CSAAGLSGETQYF.

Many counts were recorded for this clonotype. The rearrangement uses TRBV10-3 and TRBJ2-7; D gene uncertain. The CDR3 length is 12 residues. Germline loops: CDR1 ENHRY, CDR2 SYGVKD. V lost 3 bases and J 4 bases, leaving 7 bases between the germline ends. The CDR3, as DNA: TGTGCCATCAGTGAATCGGATTACGAGCAGTACTTC. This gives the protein CAISESDYEQYF.

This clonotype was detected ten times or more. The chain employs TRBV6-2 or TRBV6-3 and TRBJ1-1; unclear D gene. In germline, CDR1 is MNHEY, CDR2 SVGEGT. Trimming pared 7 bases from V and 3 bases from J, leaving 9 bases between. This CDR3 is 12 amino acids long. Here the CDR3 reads CASNYPDTEAFF. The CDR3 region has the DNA TGTGCCAGCAACTACCCCGACACTGAAGCTTTCTTT.

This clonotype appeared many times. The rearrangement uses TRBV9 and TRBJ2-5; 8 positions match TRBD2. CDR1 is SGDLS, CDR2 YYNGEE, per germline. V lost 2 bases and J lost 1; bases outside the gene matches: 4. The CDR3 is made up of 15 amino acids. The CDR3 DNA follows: TGTGCCAGCAGCGTCAGCGGGGGCCCCCAAGAGACCCAGTACTTC. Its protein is CASSVSGGPQETQYF. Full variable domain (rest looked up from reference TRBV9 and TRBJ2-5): DSGVTQTPKHLITATGQRVTLRCSPRSGDLSVYWYQQSLDQGLQFLIQYYNGEERAKGNILERFSAQQFPDLHSELNLSSLELGDSALYFCASSVSGGPQETQYFGPGTRLLVL.

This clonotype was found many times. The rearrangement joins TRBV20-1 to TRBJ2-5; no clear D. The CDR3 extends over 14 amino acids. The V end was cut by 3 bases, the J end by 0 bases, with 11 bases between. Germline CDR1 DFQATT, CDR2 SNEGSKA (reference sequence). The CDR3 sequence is CSASSVQYQETQYF. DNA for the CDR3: TGCAGTGCTAGTTCCGTCCAGTACCAAGAGACCCAGTACTTC.

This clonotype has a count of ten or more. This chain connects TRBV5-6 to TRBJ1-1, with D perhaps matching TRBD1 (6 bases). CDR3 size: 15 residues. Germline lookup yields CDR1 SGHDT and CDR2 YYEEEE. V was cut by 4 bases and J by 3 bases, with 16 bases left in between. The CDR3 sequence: CASSPLPRGHTEAFF. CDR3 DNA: TGTGCCAGCAGCCCTCTCCCCAGGGGACACACTGAAGCTTTCTTT.

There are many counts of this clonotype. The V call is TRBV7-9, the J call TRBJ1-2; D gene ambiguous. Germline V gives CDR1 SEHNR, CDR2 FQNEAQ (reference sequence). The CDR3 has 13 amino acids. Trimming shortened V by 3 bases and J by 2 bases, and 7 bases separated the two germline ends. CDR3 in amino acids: CASSLAANYGYTF. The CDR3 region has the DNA TGTGCCAGCAGCTTGGCGGCGAACTATGGCTACACCTTC.

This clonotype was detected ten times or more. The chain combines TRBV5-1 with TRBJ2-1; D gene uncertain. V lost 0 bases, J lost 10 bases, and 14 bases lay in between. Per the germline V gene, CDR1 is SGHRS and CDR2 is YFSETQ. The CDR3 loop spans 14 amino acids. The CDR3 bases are TGCGCCAGCAGCTTGGGGACCGAACCTAAGGAGCAGTTCTTC. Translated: CASSLGTEPKEQFF.

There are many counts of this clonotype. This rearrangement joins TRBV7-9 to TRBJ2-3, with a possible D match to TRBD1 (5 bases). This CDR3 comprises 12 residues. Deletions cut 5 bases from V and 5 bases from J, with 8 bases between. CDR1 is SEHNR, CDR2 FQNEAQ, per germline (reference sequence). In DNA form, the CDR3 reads TGTGCCAGCAGCGGGGCTGGAGATACGCAGTATTTT. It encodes CASSGAGDTQYF.

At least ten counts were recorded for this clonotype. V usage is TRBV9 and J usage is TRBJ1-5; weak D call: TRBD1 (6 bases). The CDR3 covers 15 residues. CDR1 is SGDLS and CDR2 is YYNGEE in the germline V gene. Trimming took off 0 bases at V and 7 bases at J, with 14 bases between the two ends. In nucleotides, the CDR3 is TGTGCCAGCAGCGTAGGCCCAGGGGCTGAACAGCCCCAGCATTTT. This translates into CASSVGPGAEQPQHF.

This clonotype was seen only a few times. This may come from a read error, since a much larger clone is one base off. The CDR3 DNA reads as TGTGCCAGCAGCCAAGATGGGGAGGCCCGGGAGAACCAGTACTTC. The encoded protein is CASSQDGEARENQYF. The chain combines TRBV3-1 with TRBJ2-5, with a possible D match to TRBD2 (6 bases). This CDR3 has 15 amino acids. Germline CDR1 reads LGHDT; CDR2 reads YNNKEL (reference sequence).

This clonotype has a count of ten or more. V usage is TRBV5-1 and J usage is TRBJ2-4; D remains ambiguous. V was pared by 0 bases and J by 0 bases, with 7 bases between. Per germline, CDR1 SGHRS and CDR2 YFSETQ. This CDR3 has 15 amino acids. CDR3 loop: CASSLGAIAKNIQYF. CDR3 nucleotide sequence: TGCGCCAGCAGCTTGGGGGCGATAGCCAAAAACATTCAGTACTTC.

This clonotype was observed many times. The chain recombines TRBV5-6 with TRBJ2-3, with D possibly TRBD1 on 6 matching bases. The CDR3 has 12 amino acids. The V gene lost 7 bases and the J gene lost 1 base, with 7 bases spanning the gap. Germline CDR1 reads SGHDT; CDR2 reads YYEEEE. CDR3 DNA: TGTGCCAGCGGACAGCGCACAGATACGCAGTATTTT. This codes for CASGQRTDTQYF. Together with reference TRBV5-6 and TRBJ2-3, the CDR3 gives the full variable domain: DAGVTQSPTHLIKTRGQQVTLRCSPKSGHDTVSWYQQALGQGPQFIFQYYEEEERQRGNFPDRFSGHQFPNYSSELNVNALLLGDSALYLCASGQRTDTQYFGPGTRLTVL.

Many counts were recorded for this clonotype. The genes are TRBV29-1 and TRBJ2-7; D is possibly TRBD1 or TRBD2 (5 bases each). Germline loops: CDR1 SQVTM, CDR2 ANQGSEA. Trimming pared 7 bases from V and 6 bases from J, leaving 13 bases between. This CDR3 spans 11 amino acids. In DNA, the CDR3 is TGCAGCGCCGGGGACCCTAGCGAGCAGTACTTC. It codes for CSAGDPSEQYF.

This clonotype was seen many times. The CDR3: CASRPPGQGSYEQYF. For the CDR3, the DNA is TGCGCCAGCAGACCTCCGGGACAGGGATCCTACGAGCAGTACTTC. The J gene is TRBJ2-7, the V gene TRBV5-1; TRBD1 aligns across 9 bases. Germline trimming cut 5 bases from V and 1 base from J; bases unmatched to any gene: 7. The germline gives CDR1 SGHRS, CDR2 YFSETQ. The CDR3 spans 15 residues.

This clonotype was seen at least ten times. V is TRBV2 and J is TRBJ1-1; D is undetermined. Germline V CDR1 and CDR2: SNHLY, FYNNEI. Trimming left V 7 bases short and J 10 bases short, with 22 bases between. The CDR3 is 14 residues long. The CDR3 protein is CASTLRPGRGGAFF. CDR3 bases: TGTGCCAGCACCCTCAGACCGGGTCGGGGTGGAGCTTTCTTT. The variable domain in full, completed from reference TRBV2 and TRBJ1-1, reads EPEVTQTPSHQVTQMGQEVILRCVPISNHLYFYWYRQILGQKVEFLVSFYNNEISEKSEIFDDQFSVERPDGSNFTLKIRSTKLEDSAMYFCASTLRPGRGGAFFGQGTRLTVV.

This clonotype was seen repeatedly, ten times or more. CDR3 DNA: TGTGCCAGCGGGGTGGGGGACGGCAATCAGCCCCAGCATTTT. It encodes CASGVGDGNQPQHF. The chain employs TRBV9 and TRBJ1-5; D is perhaps TRBD1 (5 bases). Trimming cost V 7 bases and J 2 bases, with 13 bases left between them. The length of the CDR3 is 14 residues. The germline V gene has CDR1 SGDLS and CDR2 YYNGEE.